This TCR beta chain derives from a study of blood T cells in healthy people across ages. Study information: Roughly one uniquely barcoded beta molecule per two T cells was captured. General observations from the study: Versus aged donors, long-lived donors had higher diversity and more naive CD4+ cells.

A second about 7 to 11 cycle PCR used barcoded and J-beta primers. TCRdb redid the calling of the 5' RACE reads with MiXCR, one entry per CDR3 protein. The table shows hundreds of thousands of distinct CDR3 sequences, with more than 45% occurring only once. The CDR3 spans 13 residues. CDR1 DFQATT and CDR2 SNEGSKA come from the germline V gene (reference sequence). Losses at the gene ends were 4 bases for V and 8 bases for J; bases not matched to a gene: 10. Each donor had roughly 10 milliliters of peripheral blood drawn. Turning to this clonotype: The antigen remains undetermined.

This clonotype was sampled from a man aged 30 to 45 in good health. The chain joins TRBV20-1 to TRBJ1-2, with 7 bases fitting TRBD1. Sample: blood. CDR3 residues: CSAIHRGPGGYTF. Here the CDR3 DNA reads TGCAGTGCTATTCACAGGGGCCCTGGGGGCTACACCTTC.